The source of this T cell receptor (beta chain) is a study of identifying expanded T cells in peripheral blood (dated by TCRdb to about 2019). In the study overall: Technical replicates were generated by sequencing separate aliquots of the same genomic DNA pool, and four replicates were compared pairwise.

The CDR3 holds 15 amino acids from the cysteine to the phenylalanine. Only CDR3 DNA remains: 45 bases, in frame from the first base. As encoded in the germline V gene, CDR1 is SGHVS while CDR2 is FQNEAQ. Broad study findings and their caveats: Across all healthy donors, variance in clone template counts between two-week samples was found to increase significantly with total template count. Between technical replicates the binomial model flagged approximately 1.2 differentially abundant clones, whereas over about 2 weeks the binomial model flagged about 15 and over approximately 4 weeks 19 to 20. The beta-binomial model significantly reduced the number of clones called differentially abundant and the false-positive rate across all healthy-donor time intervals. The authors expected that over much longer intervals, such as months to years, biological variance in healthy repertoires might increase even further.

Concerning this clone: Its antigen remains unidentified. An end of the junction does not agree with germline; a read error may underlie this.

During the collection period, no immune events, such as infections, were documented for the healthy donors. Healthy-donor blood repertoires served as a training cohort to calibrate time-dependent variance in a beta-binomial model of T-cell clone differential abundance. The training cohort included 10 or so healthy donors, of whom 3 were female and 7 were male. The donors were between roughly 25 and 65 years old, with an average age of approximately 45 years. Whole blood from each healthy donor was obtained from a commercial supplier and was collected at three time points roughly 13 days apart. For immunosequencing, genomic DNA was extracted from unsorted whole blood. TCRbeta CDR3 regions were profiled by bias-controlled multiplex PCR amplification of genomic DNA with the immunoSEQ Assay. Processing in the source paper ran as follows. To quantify the absolute abundance of each unique TCRbeta CDR3 region, the sequences were collapsed and filtered. Differential abundance was tested with two models: a binomial (Fisher-equivalent) model and a beta-binomial model that adds time-dependent variance fitted from healthy donors. Clones with fewer than 5 combined templates were excluded, and clones with Benjamini-Hochberg FDR below 0.01 were called differentially abundant. In the beta-binomial model, variance was expressed as a function of the total template count across the two samples, in the form v = (b*log(k)+a)^2. This immuneACCESS table, as held by TCRdb, lists in-frame sequences with V and J called but not all clones. Of the missing ones, under half trace to an unresolved V gene in checked studies; the others have no known cause. V and J calls and clone size are copied from that table; D and trimming were computed from the DNA. Present in this sample are about 120,000 clones, 84% of which were seen just once. The top ten clonotypes cover about 3.1% of the sample.

The V and J genes are TRBV7-8 and TRBJ1-1; a tentative D match to TRBD1 spans 5 bases. This TCR was sampled from a person aged 18 to 69 in good health. Sequenced sample: blood. The sequenced DNA: TGTGCCAGCAGCCTAGCGTCGGGACCCAACACTGAAGCTTTCTTT. Its amino acids are CASSLASGPNTEAFF.